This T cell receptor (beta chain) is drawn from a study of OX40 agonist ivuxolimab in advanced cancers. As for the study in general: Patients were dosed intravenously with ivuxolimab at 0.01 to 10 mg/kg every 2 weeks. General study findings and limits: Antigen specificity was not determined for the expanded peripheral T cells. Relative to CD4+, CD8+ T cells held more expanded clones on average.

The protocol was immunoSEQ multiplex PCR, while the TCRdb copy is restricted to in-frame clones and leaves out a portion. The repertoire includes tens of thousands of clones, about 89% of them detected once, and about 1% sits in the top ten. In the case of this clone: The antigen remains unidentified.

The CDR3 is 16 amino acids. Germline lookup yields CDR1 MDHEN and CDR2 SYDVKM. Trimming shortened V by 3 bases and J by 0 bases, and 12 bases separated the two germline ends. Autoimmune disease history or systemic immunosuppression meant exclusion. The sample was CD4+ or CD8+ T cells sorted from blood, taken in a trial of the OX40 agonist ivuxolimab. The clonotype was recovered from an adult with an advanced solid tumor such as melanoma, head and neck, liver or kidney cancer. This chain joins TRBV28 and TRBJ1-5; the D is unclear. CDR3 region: CASSFYWKGSNQPQHF. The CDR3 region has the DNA TGTGCCAGCAGTTTCTATTGGAAGGGTAGCAATCAGCCCCAGCATTTT.